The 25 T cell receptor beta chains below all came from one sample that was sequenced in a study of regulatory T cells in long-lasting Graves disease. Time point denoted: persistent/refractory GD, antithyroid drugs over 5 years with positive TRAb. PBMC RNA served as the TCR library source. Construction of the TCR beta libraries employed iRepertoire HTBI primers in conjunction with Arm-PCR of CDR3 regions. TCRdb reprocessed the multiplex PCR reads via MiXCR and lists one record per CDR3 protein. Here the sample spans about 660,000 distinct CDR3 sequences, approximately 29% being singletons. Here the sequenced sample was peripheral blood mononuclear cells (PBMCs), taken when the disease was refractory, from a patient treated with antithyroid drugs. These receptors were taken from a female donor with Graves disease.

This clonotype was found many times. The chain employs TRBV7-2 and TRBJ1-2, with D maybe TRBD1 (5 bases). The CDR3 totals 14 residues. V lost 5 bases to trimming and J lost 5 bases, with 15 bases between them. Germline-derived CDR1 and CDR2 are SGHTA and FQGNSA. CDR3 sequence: CASSLGPNQYGYTF. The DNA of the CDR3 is TGTGCCAGCAGCCTGGGACCTAACCAGTATGGCTACACCTTC.

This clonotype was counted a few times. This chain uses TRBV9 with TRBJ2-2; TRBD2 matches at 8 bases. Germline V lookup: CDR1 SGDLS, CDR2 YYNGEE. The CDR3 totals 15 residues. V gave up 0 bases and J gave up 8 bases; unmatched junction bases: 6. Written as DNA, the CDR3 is TGTGCCAGCAGCGTAGGGCTAGCGGGTCTAGGGGAGCTGTTTTTT. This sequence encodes CASSVGLAGLGELFF.

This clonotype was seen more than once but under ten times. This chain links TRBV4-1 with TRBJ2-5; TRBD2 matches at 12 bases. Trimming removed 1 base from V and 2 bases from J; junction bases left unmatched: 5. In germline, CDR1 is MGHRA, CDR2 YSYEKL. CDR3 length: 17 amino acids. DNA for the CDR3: TGCGCCAGCAGCCAAGCGCGGACTAGCGGGAAGCAAGAGACCCAGTACTTC. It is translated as CASSQARTSGKQETQYF.

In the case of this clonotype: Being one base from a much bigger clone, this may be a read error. In nucleotides, the CDR3 is TGTGCCAGCTGGACCGCCACCTATGGCTACACCTTC. Translating it yields CASWTATYGYTF. The chain recombines TRBV11-2 with TRBJ1-2, with D hard to call. This CDR3 is built from 12 residues. Deletions cut 8 bases from V and 4 bases from J, with 11 bases between. Germline V gene lookup returns CDR1 SGHAT and CDR2 FQNNGV.

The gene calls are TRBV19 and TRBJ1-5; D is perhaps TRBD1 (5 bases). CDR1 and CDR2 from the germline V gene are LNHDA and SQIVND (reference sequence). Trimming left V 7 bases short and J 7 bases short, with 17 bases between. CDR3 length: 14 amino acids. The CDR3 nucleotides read TGTGCCAGTACGACTGGGACCGGGTTACAGCCCCAGCATTTT. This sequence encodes CASTTGTGLQPQHF.

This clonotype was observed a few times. The chain's CDR3 is CASAGRNTDTQYF. CDR3 sequence (DNA): TGTGCCAGTGCCGGGAGGAACACAGATACGCAGTATTTT. The chain employs TRBV2 and TRBJ2-3, with 7 positions matching TRBD2. Germline trimming cut 9 bases from V and 2 bases from J; bases unmatched to any gene: 5. The CDR3 is 13 amino acids. Germline V gives CDR1 SNHLY, CDR2 FYNNEI.

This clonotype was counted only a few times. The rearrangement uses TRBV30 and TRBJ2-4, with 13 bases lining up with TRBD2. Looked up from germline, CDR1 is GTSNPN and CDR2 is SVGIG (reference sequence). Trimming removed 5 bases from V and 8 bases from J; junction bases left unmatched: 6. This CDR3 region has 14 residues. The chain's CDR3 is CAWGGGLAGDIQYF. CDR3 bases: TGTGCCTGGGGAGGCGGACTAGCGGGAGACATTCAGTACTTC.

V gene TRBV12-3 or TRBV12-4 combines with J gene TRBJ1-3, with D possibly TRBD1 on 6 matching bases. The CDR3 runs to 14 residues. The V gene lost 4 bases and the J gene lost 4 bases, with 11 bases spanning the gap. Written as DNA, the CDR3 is TGTGCCAGCAGTTGGGGGGCGTCGGGAAACACCATATATTTT. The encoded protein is CASSWGASGNTIYF.

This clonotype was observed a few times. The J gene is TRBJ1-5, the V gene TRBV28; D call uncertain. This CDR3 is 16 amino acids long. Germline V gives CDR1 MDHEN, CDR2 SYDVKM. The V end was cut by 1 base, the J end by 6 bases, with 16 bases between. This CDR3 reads CASSLLSFRGGQPQHF. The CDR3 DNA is TGTGCCAGCAGTTTATTGTCGTTCCGGGGTGGTCAGCCCCAGCATTTT.

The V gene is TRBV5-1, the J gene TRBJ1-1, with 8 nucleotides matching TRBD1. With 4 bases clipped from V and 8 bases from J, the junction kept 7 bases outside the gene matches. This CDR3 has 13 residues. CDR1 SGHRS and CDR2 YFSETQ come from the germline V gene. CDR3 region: CASSGSGTGEAFF. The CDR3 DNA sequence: TGCGCCAGCAGCGGATCCGGGACAGGAGAAGCTTTCTTT. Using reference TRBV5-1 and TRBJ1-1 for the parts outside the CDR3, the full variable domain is KAGVTQTPRYLIKTRGQQVTLSCSPISGHRSVSWYQQTPGQGLQFLFEYFSETQRNKGNFPGRFSGRQFSNSRSEMNVSTLELGDSALYLCASSGSGTGEAFFGQGTRLTVV.

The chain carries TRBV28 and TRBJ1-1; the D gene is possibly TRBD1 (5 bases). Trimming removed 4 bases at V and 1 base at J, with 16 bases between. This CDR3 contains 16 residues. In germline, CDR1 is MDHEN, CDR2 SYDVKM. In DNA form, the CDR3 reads TGTGCCAGCAGTTCAAGAGCCGGGACGGCGAACACTGAAGCTTTCTTT. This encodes CASSSRAGTANTEAFF.

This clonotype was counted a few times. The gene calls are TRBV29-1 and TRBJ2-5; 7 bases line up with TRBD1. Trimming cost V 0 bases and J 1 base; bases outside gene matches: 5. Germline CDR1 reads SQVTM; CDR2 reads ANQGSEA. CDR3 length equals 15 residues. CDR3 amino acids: CSVEDRGGSQETQYF. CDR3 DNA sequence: TGCAGCGTTGAAGATCGAGGGGGCAGCCAAGAGACCCAGTACTTC.

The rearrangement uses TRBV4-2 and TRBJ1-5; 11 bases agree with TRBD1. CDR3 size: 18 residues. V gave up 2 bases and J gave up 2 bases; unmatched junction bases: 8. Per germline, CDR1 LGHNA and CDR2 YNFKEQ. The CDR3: CASSQLDRGRLGNQPQHF. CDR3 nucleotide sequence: TGTGCCAGCAGCCAACTGGACAGGGGGCGGTTGGGCAATCAGCCCCAGCATTTT.

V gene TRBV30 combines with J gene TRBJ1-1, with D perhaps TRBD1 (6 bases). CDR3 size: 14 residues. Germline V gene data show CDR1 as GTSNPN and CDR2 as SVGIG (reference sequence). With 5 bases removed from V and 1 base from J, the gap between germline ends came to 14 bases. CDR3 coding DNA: TGTGCCTGGGTCCTTGAACAGGGGAACACTGAAGCTTTCTTT. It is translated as CAWVLEQGNTEAFF.

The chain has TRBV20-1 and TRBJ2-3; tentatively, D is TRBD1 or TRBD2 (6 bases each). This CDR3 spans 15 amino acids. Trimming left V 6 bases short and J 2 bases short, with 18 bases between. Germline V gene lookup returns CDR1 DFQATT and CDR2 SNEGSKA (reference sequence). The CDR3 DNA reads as TGCAGTGCAACAAGAGGGGGGACACCCACAGATACGCAGTATTTT. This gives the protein CSATRGGTPTDTQYF.

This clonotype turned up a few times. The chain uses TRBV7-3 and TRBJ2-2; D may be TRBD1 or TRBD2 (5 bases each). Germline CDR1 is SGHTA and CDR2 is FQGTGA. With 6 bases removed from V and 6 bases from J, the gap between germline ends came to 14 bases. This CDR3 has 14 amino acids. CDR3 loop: CASRQGAMAGELFF. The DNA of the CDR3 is TGTGCCAGCAGGCAGGGAGCTATGGCCGGGGAGCTGTTTTTT.

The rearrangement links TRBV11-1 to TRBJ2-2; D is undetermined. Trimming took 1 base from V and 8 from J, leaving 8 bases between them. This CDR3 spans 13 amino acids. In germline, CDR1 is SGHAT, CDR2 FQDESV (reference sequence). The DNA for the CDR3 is TGTGCCAGCAGCTTAGTCAACCAGGGGGAGCTGTTTTTT. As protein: CASSLVNQGELFF.

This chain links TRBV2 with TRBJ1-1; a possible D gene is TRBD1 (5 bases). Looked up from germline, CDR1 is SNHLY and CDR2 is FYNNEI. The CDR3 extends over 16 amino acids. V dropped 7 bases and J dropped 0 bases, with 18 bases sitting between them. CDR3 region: CASNPLGVQMNTEAFF. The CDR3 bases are TGTGCCAGCAACCCCTTGGGGGTACAAATGAACACTGAAGCTTTCTTT.

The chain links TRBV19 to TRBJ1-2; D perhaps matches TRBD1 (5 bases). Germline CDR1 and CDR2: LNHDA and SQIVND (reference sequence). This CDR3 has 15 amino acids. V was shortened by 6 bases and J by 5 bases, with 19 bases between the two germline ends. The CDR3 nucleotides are TGTGCCAGTAGCGGCAGTGGAGGGGAGAGTTATGGCTACACCTTC. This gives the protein CASSGSGGESYGYTF.

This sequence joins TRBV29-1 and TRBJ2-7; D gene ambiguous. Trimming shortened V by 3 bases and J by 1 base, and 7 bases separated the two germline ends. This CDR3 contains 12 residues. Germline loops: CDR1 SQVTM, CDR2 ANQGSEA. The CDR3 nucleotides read TGCAGCGTTGAGGTCTCATCCTACGAGCAGTACTTC. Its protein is CSVEVSSYEQYF.

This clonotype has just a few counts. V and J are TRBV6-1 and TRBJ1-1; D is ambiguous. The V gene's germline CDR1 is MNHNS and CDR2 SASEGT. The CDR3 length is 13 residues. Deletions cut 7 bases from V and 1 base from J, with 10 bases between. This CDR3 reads CASTPRENTEAFF. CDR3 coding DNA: TGTGCCAGCACCCCGAGGGAGAACACTGAAGCTTTCTTT.

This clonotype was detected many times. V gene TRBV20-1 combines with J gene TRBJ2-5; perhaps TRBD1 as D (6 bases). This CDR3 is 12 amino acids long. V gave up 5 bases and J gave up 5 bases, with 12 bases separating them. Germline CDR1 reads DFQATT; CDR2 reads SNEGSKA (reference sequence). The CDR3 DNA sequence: TGCAGTGCTTACAGGGATGGGGAGACCCAGTACTTC. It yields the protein CSAYRDGETQYF.

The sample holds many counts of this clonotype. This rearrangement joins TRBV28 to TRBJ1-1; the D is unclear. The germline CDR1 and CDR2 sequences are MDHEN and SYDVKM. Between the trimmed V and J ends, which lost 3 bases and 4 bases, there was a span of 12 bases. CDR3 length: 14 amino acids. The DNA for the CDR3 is TGTGCCAGCAGTTTTTCTGGGTTTTCCACTGAAGCTTTCTTT. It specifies CASSFSGFSTEAFF.

CDR3 DNA: TGTGCCAGCTCACCACCAACAGGTACCTACGAGCAGTACTTC. Its protein is CASSPPTGTYEQYF. The chain employs TRBV18 and TRBJ2-7; a possible D gene is TRBD1 (5 bases). The V gene lost 0 bases and the J gene lost 2 bases, with 8 bases spanning the gap. The CDR3 length is 14 residues. Germline V gene data show CDR1 as KGHSH and CDR2 as LQKENI.

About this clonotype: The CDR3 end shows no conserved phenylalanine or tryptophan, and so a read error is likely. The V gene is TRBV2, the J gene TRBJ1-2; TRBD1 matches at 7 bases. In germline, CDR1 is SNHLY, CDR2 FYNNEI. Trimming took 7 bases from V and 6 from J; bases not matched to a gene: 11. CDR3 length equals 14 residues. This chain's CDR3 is CASTFVRGGHGYTL. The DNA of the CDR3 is TGTGCCAGCACTTTCGTCAGGGGGGGTCATGGCTACACCCTC.